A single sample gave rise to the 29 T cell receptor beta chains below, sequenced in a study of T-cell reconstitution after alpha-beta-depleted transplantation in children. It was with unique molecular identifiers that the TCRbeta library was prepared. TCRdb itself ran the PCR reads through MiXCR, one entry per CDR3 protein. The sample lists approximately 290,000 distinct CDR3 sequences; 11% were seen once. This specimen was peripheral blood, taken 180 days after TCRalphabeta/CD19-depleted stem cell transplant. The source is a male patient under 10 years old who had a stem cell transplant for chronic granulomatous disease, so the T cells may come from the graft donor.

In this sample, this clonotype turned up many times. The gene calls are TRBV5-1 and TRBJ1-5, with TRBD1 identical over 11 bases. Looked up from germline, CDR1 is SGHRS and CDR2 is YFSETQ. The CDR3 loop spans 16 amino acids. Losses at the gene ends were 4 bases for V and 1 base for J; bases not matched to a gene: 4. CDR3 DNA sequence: TGCGCCAGCAGCCCGGACAGGGGGCAGAGCAATCAGCCCCAGCATTTT. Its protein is CASSPDRGQSNQPQHF.

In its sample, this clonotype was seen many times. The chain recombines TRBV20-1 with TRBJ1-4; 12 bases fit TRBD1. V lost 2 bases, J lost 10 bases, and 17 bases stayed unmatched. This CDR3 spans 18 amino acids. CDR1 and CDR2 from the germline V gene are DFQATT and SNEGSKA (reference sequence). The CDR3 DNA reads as TGCAGTGCTAGATCCAGGGGGACAGGGGGCGAGGTGTCGGGAAAACTGTTTTTT. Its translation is CSARSRGTGGEVSGKLFF.

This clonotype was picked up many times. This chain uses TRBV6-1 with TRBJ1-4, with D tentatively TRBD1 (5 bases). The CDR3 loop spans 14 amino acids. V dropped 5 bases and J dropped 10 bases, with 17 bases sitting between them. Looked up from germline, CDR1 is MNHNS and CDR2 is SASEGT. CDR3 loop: CASSPRTGVVKLFF. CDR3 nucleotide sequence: TGTGCCAGCAGTCCACGGACGGGGGTGGTAAAACTGTTTTTT.

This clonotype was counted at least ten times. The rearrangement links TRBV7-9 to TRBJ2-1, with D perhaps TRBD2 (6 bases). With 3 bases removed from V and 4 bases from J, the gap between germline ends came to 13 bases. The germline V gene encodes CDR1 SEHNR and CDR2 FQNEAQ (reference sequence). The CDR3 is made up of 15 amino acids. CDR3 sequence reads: CASSFGGVLYNEQFF. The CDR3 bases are TGTGCCAGCAGCTTCGGCGGGGTATTATACAATGAGCAGTTCTTC. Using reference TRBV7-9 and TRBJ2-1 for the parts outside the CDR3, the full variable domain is DTGVSQNPRHKITKRGQNVTFRCDPISEHNRLYWYRQTLGQGPEFLTYFQNEAQLEKSRLLSDRFSAERPKGSFSTLEIQRTEQGDSAMYLCASSFGGVLYNEQFFGPGTRLTVL.

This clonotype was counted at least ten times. CDR3 sequence: CASSPRGQYNSPLHF. CDR3 nucleotide sequence: TGTGCCAGCTCACCCAGGGGACAGTATAATTCACCCCTCCACTTT. The chain combines TRBV18 with TRBJ1-6, with TRBD1 matching 7 bases. This CDR3 spans 15 amino acids. V shed 3 bases, J shed 4 bases, and the junction held 3 bases outside the gene matches. Germline V gene data show CDR1 as KGHSH and CDR2 as LQKENI.

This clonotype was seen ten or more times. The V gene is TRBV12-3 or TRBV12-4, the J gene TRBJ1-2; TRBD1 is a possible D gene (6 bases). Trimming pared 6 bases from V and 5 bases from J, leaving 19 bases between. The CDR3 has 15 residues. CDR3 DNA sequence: TGTGCCAGCAGCCCTAGGCGAGGGGGTAATTATGGCTACACCTTC. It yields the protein CASSPRRGGNYGYTF.

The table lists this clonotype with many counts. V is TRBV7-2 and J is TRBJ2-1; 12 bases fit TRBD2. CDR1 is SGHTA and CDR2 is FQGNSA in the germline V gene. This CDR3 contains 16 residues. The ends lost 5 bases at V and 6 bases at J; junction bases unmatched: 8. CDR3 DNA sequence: TGTGCCAGCAGCCTTAGACTAGCGGGGGAACTCAATGAGCAGTTCTTC. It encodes CASSLRLAGELNEQFF.

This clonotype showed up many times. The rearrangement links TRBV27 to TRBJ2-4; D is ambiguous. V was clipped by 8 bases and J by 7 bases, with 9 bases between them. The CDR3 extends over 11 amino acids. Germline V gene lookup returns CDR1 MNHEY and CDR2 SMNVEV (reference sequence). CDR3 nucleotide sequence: TGTGCCAGCGGTCCTTACAACATTCAGTACTTC. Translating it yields CASGPYNIQYF.

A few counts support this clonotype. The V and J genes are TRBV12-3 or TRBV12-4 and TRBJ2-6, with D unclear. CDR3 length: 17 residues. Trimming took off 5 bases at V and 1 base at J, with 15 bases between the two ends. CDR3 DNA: TGTGCCAGCAGTCCTTCCCTTCGGCCTTCTGGGGCCAACGTCCTGACTTTC. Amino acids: CASSPSLRPSGANVLTF.

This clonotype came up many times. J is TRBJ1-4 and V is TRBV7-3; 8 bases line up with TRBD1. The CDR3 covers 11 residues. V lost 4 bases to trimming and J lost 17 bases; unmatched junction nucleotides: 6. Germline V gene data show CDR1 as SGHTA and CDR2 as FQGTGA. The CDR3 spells CASSCTGTGFF. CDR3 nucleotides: TGTGCCAGCAGCTGCACCGGGACAGGTTTTTTT.

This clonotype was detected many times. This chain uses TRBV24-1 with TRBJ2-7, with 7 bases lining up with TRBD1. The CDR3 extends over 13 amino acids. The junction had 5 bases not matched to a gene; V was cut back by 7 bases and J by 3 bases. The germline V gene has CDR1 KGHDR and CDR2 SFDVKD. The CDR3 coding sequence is TGTGCCACCAGGAAACAGGGGCTCTACGAGCAGTACTTC. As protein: CATRKQGLYEQYF.

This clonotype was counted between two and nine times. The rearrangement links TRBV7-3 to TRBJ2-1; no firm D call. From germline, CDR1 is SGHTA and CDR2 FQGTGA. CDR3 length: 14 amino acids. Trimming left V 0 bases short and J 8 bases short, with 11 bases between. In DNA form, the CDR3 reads TGTGCCAGCAGCTTAACCCCACGTTTGGATGAGCAGTTCTTC. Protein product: CASSLTPRLDEQFF.

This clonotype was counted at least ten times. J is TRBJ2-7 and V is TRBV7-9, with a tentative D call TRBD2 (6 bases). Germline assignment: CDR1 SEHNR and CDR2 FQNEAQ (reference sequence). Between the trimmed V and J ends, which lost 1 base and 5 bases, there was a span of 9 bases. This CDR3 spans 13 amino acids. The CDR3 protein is CASSLVLADEQYF. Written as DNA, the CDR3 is TGTGCCAGCAGCTTAGTACTAGCCGACGAGCAGTACTTC.

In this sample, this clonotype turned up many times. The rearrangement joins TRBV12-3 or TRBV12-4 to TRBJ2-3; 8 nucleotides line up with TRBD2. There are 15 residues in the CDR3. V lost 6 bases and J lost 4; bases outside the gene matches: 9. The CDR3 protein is CASSPLSGSADTQYF. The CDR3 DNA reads TGTGCCAGCAGCCCCCTGAGCGGGAGTGCAGATACGCAGTATTTT.

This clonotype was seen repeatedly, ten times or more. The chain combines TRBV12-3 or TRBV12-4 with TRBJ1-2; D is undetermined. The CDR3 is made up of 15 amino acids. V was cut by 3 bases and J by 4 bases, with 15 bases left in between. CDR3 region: CASSFSQAAFYGYTF. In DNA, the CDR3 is TGTGCCAGCAGTTTTAGTCAGGCGGCATTCTATGGCTACACCTTC.

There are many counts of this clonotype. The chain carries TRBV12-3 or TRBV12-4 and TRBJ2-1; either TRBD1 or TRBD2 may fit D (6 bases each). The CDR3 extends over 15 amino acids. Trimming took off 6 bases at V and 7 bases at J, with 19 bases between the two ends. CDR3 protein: CASSRPGGHVNEQFF. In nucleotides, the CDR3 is TGTGCCAGCAGCCGCCCCGGGGGCCATGTGAATGAGCAGTTCTTC.

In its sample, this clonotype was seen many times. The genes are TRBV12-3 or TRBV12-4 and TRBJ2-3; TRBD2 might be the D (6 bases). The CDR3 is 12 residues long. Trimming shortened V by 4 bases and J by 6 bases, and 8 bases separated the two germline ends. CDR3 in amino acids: CASSSGGDTQYF. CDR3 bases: TGTGCCAGCAGTTCCGGAGGGGATACGCAGTATTTT.

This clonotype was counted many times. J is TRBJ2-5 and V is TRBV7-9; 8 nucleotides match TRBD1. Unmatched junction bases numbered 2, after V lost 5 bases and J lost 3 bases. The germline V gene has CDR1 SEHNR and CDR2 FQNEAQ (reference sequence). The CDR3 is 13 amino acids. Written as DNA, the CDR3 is TGTGCCAGCAGCCCGACAGGGGAAGAGACCCAGTACTTC. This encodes CASSPTGEETQYF.

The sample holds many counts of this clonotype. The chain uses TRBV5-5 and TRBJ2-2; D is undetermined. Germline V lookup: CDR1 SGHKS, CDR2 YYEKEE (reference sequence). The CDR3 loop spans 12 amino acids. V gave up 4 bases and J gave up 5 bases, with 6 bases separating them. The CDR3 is CASSVSTGELFF. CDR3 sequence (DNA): TGTGCCAGCAGCGTTTCAACCGGGGAGCTGTTTTTT. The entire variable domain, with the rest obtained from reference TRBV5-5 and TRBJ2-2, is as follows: DAGVTQSPTHLIKTRGQQVTLRCSPISGHKSVSWYQQVLGQGPQFIFQYYEKEERGRGNFPDRFSARQFPNYSSELNVNALLLGDSALYLCASSVSTGELFFGEGSRLTVL.

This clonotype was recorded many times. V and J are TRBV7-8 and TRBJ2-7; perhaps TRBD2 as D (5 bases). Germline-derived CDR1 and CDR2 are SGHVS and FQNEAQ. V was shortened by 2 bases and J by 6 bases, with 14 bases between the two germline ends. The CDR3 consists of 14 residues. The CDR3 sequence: CASSLRGFPREQYF. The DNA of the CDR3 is TGTGCCAGCAGCTTACGAGGGTTCCCTCGCGAGCAGTACTTC.

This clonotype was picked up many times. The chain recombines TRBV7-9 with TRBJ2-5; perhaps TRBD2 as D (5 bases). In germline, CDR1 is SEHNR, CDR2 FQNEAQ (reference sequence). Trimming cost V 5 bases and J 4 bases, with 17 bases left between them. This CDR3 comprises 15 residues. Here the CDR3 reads CASSPPGKNGETQYF. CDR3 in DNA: TGTGCCAGCAGCCCGCCCGGGAAAAACGGAGAGACCCAGTACTTC.

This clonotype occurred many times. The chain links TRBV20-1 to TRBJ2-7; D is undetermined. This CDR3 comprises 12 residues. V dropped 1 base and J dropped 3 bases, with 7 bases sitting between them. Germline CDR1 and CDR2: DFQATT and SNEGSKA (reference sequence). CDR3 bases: TGCAGTGCTAGAGGCCAGAACTACGAGCAGTACTTC. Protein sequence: CSARGQNYEQYF.

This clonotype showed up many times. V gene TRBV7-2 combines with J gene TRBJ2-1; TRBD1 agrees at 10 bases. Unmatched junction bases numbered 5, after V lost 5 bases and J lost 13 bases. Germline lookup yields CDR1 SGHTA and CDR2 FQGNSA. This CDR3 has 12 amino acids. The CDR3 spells CASSPGTGDQFF. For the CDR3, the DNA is TGTGCCAGCAGCCCCGGGACAGGGGACCAGTTCTTC.

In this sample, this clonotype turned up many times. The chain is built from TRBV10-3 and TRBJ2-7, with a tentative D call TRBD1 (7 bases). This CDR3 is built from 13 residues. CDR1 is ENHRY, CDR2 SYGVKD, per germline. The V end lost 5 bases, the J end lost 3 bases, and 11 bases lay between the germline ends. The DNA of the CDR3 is TGTGCCATCAGTCAGGGGGGAGGCTACGAGCAGTACTTC. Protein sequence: CAISQGGGYEQYF.

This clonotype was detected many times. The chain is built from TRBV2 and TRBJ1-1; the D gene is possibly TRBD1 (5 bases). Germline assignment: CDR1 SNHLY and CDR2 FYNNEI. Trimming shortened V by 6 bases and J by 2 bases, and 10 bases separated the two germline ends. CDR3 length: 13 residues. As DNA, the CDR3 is TGTGCCAGCAGGACGACAGTTAACACTGAAGCTTTCTTT. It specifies CASRTTVNTEAFF.

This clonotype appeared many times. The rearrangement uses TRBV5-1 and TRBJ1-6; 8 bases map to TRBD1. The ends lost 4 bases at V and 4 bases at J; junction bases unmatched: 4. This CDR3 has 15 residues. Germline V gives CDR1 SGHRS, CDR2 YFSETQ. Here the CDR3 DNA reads TGCGCCAGCAGCAAGGACAGGGCGTATAATTCACCCCTCCACTTT. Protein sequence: CASSKDRAYNSPLHF.

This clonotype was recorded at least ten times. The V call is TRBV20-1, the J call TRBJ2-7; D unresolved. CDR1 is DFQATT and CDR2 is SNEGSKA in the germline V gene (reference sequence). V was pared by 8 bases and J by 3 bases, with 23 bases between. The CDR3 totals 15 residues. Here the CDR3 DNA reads TGCAGTACCTCGCCCGCAGCCTTGCTAGGCTACGAGCAGTACTTC. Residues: CSTSPAALLGYEQYF.

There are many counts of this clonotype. The CDR3 sequence: CSARHGLAAYNEQFF. CDR3 sequence (DNA): TGCAGTGCTAGACATGGACTAGCGGCATACAATGAGCAGTTCTTC. This sequence joins TRBV20-1 and TRBJ2-1; 10 positions match TRBD2. This CDR3 is built from 15 residues. The V gene end was trimmed by 2 bases and the J gene end by 4 bases; junction bases not matched to a gene: 5. Per germline, CDR1 DFQATT and CDR2 SNEGSKA (reference sequence).

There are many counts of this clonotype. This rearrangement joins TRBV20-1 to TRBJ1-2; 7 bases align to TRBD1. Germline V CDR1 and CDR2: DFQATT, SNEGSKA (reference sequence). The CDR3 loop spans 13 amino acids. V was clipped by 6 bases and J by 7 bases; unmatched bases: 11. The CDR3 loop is CSALVEAGGGYTF. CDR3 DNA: TGCAGTGCCCTGGTAGAGGCAGGGGGTGGCTACACCTTC.